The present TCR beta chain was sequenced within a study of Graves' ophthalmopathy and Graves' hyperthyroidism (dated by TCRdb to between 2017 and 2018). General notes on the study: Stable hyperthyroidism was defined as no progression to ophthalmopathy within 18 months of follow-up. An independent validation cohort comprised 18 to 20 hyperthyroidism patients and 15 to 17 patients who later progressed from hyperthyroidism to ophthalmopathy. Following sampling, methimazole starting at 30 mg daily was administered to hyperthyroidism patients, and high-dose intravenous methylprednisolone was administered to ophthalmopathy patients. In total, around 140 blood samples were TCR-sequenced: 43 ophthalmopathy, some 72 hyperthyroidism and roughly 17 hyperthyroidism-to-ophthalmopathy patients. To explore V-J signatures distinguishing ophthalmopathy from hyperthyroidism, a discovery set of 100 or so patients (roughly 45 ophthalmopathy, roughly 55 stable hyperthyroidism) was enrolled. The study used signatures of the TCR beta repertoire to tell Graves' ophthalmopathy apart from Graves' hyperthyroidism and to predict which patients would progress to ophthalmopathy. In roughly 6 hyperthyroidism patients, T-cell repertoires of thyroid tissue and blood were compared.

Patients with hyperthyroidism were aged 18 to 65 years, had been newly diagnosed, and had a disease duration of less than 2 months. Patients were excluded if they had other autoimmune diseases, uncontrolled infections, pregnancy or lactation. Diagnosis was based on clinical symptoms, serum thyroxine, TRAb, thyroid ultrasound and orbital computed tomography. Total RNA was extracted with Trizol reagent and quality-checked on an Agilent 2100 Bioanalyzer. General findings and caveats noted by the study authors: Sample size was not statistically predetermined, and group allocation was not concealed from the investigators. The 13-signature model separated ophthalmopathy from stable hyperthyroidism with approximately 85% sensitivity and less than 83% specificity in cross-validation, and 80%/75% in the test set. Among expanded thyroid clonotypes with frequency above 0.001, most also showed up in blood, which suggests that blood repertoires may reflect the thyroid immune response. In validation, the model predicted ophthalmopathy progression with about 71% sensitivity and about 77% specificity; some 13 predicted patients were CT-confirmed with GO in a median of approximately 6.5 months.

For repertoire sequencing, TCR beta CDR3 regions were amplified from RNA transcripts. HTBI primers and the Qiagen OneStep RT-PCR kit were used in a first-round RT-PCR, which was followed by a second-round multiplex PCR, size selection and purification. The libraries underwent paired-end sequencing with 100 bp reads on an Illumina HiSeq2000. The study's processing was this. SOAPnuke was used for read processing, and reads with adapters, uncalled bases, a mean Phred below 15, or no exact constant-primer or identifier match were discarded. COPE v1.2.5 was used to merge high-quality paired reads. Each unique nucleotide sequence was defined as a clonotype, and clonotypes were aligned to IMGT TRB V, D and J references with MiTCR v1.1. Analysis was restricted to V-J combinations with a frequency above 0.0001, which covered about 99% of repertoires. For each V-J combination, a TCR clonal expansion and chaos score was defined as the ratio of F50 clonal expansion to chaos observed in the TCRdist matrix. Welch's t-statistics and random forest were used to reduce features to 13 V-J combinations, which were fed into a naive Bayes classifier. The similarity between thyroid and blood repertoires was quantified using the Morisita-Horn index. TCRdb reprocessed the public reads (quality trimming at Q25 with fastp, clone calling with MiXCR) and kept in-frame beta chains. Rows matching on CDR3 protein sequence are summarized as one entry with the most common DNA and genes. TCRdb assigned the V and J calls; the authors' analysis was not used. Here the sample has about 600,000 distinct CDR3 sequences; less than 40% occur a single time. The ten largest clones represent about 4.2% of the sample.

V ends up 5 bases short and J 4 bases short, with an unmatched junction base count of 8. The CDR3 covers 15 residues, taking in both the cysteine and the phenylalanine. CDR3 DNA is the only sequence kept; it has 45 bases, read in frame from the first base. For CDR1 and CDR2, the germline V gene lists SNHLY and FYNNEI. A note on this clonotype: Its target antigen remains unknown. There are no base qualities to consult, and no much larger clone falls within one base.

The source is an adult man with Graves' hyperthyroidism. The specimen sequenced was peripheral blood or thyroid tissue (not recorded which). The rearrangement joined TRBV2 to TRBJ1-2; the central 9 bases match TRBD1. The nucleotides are TGTGCCAGCAGTTTGACAGGGGGACAGGGCTATGGCTACACCTTC. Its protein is CASSLTGGQGYGYTF.